This T cell receptor beta chain is from a study of blood T cells in healthy people across ages. V dropped 5 bases and J dropped 0 bases, with 14 bases sitting between them. The CDR3 length is 15 residues. Germline CDR1 and CDR2: SGHAT and FQDESV (reference sequence). It was with a sample-barcoded 5' primer and a J-beta primer mix that a second PCR of roughly 7 to 12 cycles was run. A template-switch adaptor containing 12 random nucleotides labeled each cDNA molecule. Per-sample output comprised a minimum of 2.5 million paired-end reads containing CDR3. Via MiXCR, TCRdb re-called the 5' RACE reads, giving one row per CDR3 protein. The repertoire includes about 1.1 million distinct CDR3 sequences, around two fifths of them detected once, and approximately 14% sits in the top ten. Whole-study findings and limits: Because donor CMV status was unknown, expanded clonotype changes were possibly confounded. Long-lived and aged donors differed, with more naive CD4+ cells and higher diversity in the long-lived.

This clonotype was observed once. Its antigen is currently unknown. The chain links TRBV11-1 to TRBJ2-7, with D hard to call. Sequenced material: blood. This sequence originates from a man aged 18 to 30 in good health. The CDR3, as DNA: TGTGCCAGCAGCGCTCTAGGGCGGAGCTCCTACGAGCAGTACTTC. As protein: CASSALGRSSYEQYF.